This T cell receptor (beta chain) was recorded in a study of Graves' ophthalmopathy and Graves' hyperthyroidism. TCR beta CDR3 regions were amplified from RNA transcripts. The first round was an RT-PCR with HTBI primers, and the second round was a multiplex PCR. TCRdb reprocessed the multiplex PCR reads with MiXCR, giving one entry per CDR3 protein. The sample yields some 200,000 distinct CDR3 sequences, 29% seen once. The CDR3 length is 12 residues. CDR1 is MNHEY, CDR2 SMNVEV, per germline (reference sequence). Deletions cut 4 bases from V and 3 bases from J, with 6 bases between. This clonotype has ten or more counts. Diagnostic conclusions were grounded in clinical symptoms, serum thyroxine, TRAb, thyroid ultrasound and orbital computed tomography.

The specimen was peripheral blood. The receptor's source is a man over 45 with Graves' ophthalmopathy. The chain uses TRBV27 and TRBJ1-1; D is uncertain. CDR3 loop: CASSSRDTEAFF. CDR3 sequence (DNA): TGTGCCAGCAGTTCGCGCGACACTGAAGCTTTCTTT.